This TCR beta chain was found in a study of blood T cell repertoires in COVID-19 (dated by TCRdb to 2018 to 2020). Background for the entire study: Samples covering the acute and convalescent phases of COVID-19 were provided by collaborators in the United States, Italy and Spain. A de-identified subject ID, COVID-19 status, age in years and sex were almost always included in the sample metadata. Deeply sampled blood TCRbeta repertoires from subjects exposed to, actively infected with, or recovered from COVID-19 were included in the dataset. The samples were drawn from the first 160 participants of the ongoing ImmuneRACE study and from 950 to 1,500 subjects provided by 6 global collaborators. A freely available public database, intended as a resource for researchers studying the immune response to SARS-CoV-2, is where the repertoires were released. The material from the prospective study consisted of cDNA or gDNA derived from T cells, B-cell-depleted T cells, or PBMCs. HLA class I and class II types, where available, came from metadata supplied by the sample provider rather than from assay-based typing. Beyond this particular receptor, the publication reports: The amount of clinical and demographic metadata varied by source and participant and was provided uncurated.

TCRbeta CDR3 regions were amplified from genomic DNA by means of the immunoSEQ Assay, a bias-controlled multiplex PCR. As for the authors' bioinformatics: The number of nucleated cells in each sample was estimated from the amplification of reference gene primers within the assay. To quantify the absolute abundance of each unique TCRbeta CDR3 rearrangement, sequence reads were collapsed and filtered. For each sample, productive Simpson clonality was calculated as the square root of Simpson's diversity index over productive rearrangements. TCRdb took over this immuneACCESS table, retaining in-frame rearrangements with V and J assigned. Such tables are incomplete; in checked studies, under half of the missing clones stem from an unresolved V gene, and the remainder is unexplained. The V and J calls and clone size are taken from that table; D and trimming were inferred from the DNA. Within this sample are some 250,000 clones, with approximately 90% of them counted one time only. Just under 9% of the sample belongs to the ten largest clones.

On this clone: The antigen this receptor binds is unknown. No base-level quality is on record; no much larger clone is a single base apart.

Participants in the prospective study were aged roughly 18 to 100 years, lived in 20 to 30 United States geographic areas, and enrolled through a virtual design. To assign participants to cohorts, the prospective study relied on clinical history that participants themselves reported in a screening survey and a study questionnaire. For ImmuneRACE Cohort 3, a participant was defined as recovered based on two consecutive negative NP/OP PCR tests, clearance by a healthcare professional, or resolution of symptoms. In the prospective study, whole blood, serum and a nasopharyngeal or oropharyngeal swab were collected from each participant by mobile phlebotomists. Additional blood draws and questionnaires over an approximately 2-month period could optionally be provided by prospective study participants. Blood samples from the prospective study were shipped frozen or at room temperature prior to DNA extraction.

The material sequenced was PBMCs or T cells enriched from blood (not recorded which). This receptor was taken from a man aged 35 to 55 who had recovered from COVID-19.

The DNA sequence reads TGTGCCAGCAGTTACCGAGGGTCCGAGCAGTACTTC. Translated, it reads CASSYRGSEQYF. The chain joins TRBV6-2 or TRBV6-3 to TRBJ2-7, with a tentative D gene TRBD2 over 5 matching bases. The CDR3 contains 12 residues, cysteine and phenylalanine counted. CDR3 DNA only is kept here, 36 bases in frame from base 1. The CDR1 and CDR2 encoded by the germline V gene are MNHEY and SVGEGT. V is pared back by 2 bases and J by 6 bases, with 8 bases lying between the germline termini.